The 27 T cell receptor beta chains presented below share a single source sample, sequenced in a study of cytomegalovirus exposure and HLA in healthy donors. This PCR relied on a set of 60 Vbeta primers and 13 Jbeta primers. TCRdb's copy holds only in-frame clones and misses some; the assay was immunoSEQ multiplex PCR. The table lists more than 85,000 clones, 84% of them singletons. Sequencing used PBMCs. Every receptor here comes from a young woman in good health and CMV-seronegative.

The CDR3 bases are TGTGCCAGCAGCTTACTGAGTATCTATCGTCAGGGTAGGGCCAACGTCCTGACTTTC. It yields the protein CASSLLSIYRQGRANVLTF. The V gene is TRBV11-2, the J gene TRBJ2-6; TRBD1 is a possible D gene (5 bases). The CDR3 consists of 19 residues. The germline V gene has CDR1 SGHAT and CDR2 FQNNGV. Trimming left V 2 bases short and J 5 bases short, with 22 bases between.

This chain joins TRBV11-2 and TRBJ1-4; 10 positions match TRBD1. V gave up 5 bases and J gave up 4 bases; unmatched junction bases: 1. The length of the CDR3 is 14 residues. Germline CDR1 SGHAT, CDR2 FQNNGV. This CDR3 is CASSRTGGNEKLFF. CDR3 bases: TGTGCCAGCAGCCGGACAGGGGGTAATGAAAAACTGTTTTTT.

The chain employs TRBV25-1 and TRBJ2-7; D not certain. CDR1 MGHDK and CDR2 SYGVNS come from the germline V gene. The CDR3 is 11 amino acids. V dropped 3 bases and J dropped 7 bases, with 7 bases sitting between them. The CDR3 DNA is TGTGCCAGCAGTGAGGTGCGGGAGCAGTACTTC. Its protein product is CASSEVREQYF.

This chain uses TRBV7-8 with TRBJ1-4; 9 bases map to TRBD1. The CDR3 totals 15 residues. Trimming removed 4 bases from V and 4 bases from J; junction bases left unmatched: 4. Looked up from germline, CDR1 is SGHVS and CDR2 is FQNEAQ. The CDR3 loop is CASSWGQGYNEKLFF. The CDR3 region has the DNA TGTGCCAGCAGCTGGGGACAGGGCTATAATGAAAAACTGTTTTTT.

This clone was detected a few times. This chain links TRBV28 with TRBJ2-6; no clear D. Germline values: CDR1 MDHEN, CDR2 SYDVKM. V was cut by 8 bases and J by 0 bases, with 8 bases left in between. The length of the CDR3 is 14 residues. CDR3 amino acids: CASGSDSGANVLTF. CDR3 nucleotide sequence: TGTGCCAGCGGCTCAGACTCTGGGGCCAACGTCCTGACTTTC.

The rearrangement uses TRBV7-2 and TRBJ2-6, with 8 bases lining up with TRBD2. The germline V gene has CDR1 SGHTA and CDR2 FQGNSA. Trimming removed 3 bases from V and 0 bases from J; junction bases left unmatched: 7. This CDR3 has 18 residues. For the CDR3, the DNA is TGTGCCAGCAGCTTCTCGGGGGGGTTAAGCTCTGGGGCCAACGTCCTGACTTTC. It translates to CASSFSGGLSSGANVLTF.

DNA for the CDR3: TGTGCCAGCAGTTTGGGACAGGGGACTCAGCCCCAGCATTTT. It is translated as CASSLGQGTQPQHF. The chain couples TRBV28 to TRBJ1-5; 10 bases line up with TRBD1. CDR3 length: 14 amino acids. From germline, CDR1 is MDHEN and CDR2 SYDVKM. V was pared by 3 bases and J by 6 bases, with 2 bases of the junction left unmatched.

CDR3 protein: CASSLGAGDPYEQYF. CDR3 nucleotide sequence: TGTGCCAGCAGCTTGGGGGCGGGGGATCCCTACGAGCAGTACTTC. The V gene is TRBV5-4, the J gene TRBJ2-7, with 7 nucleotides matching TRBD2. The CDR3 spans 15 residues. Losses at the gene ends were 0 bases for V and 2 bases for J; bases not matched to a gene: 5. Germline loops: CDR1 SGHNT, CDR2 YYREEE (reference sequence).

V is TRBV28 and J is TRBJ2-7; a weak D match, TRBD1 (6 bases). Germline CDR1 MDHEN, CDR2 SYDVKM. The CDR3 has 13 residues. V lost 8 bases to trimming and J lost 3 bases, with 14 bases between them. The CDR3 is CASSPGAFYEQYF. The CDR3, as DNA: TGTGCCAGCTCCCCAGGGGCCTTCTACGAGCAGTACTTC. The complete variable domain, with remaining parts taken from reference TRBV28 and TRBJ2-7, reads DVKVTQSSRYLVKRTGEKVFLECVQDMDHENMFWYRQDPGLGLRLIYFSYDVKMKEKGDIPEGYSVSREKKERFSLILESASTNQTSMYLCASSPGAFYEQYFGPGTRLTVT.

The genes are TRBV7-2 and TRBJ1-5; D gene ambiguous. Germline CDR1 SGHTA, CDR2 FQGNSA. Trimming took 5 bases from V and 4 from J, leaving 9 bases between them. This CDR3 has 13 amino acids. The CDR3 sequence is CASSPRGNQPQHF. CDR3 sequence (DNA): TGTGCCAGCAGCCCCAGAGGGAATCAGCCCCAGCATTTT.

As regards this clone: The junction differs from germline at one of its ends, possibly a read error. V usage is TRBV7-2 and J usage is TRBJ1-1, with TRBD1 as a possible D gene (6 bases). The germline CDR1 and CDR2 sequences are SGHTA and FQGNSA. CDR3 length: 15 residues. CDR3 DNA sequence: TGTGCCAGCACCAACAGGGTACTTACGAACGCTGAAGCTTTCTTT. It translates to CASTNRVLTNAEAFF.

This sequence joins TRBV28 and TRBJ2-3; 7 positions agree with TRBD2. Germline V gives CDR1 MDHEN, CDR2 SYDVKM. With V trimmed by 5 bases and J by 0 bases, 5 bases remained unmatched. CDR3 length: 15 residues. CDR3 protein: CASSPSGISTDTQYF. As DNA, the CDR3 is TGTGCCAGCAGTCCAAGCGGGATTAGCACAGATACGCAGTATTTT.

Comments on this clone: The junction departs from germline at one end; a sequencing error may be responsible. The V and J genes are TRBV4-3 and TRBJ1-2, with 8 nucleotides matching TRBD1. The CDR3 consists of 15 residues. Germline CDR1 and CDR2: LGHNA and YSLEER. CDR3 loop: CASSQGQGWGYGYTF. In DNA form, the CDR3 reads TGCGCCAGCAGTCAAGGACAGGGTTGGGGCTATGGCTACACCTTC.

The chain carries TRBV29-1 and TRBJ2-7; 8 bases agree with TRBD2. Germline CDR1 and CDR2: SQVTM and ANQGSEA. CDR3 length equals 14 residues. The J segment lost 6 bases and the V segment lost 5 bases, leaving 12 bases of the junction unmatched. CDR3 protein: CSVLGEVAGIEQYF. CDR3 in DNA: TGCAGCGTTTTGGGGGAAGTAGCGGGAATCGAGCAGTACTTC.

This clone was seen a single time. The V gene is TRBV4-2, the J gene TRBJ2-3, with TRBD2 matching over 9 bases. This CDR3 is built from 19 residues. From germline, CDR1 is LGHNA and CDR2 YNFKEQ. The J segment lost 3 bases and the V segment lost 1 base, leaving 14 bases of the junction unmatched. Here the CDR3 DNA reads TGTGCCAGCAGCCAAGGTTTAGCGGGAGAGAAGGCAGTTACAGATACGCAGTATTTT. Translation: CASSQGLAGEKAVTDTQYF.

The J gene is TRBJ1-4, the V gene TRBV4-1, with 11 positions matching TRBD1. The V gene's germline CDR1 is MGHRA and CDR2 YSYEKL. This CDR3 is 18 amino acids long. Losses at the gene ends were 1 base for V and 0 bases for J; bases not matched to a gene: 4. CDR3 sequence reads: CASSQGGTGGATNEKLFF. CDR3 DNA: TGCGCCAGCAGCCAAGGAGGGACAGGGGGTGCAACTAATGAAAAACTGTTTTTT.

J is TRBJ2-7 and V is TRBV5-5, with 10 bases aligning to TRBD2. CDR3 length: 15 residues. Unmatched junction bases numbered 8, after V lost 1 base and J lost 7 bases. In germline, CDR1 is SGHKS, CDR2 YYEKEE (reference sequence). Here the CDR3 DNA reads TGTGCCAGCAGCTTGTATCTAGCGGGAGTTCGTGAGCAGTACTTC. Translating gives CASSLYLAGVREQYF.

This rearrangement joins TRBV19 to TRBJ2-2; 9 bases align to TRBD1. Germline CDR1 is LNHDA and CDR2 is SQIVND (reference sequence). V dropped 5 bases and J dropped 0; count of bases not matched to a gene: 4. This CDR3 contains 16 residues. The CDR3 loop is CASSLRTGANTGELFF. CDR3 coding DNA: TGTGCCAGTAGTCTCCGGACAGGGGCGAACACCGGGGAGCTGTTTTTT.

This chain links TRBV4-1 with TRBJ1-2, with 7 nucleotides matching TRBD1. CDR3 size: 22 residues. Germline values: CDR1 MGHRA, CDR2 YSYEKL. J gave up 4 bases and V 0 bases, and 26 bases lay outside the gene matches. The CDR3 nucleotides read TGCGCCAGCAGCCAAGATAGGTCCGTGGGGGTAAACAGGGGAATTGGGGTCTATGGCTACACCTTC. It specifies CASSQDRSVGVNRGIGVYGYTF.

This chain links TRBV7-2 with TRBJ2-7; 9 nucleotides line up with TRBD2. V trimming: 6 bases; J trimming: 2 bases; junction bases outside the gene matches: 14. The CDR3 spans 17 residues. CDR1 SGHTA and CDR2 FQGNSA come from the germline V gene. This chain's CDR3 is CASSLKGKTSGPYEQYF. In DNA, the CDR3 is TGTGCCAGCAGTCTAAAGGGAAAAACTAGCGGGCCCTACGAGCAGTACTTC.

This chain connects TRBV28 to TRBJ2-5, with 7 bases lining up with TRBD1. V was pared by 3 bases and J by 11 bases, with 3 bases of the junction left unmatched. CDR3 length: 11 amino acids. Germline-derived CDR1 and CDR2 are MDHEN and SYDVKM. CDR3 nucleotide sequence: TGTGCCAGCAGTTTGGGACAGCTACAGTACTTC. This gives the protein CASSLGQLQYF.

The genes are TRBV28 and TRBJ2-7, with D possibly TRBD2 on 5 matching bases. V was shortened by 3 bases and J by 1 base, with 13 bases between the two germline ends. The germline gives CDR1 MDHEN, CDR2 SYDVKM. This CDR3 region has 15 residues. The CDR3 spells CASSLHVRGSYEQYF. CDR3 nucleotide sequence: TGTGCCAGCAGTTTGCACGTACGGGGATCCTACGAGCAGTACTTC. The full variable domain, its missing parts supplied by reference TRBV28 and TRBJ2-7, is DVKVTQSSRYLVKRTGEKVFLECVQDMDHENMFWYRQDPGLGLRLIYFSYDVKMKEKGDIPEGYSVSREKKERFSLILESASTNQTSMYLCASSLHVRGSYEQYFGPGTRLTVT.

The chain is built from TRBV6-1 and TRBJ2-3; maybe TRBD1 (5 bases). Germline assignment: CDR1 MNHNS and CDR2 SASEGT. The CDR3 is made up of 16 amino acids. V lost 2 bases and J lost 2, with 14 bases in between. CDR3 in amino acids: CASSEYRSNPTDTQYF. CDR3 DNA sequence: TGTGCCAGCAGTGAATACAGGTCCAATCCCACAGATACGCAGTATTTT.

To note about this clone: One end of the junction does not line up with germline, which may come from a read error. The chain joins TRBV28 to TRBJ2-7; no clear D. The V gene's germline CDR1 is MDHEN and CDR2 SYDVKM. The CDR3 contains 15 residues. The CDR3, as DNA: TGTGCCAGCAGTTTCGATCCTAATACCTCCTTCGAGCAGTACTTC. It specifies CASSFDPNTSFEQYF.

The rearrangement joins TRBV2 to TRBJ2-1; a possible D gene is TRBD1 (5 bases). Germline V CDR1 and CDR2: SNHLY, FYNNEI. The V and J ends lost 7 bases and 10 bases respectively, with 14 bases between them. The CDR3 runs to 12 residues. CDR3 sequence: CASTKGQGEQFF. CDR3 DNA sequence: TGTGCCAGCACGAAGGGGCAAGGCGAGCAGTTCTTC. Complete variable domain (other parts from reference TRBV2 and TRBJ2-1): EPEVTQTPSHQVTQMGQEVILRCVPISNHLYFYWYRQILGQKVEFLVSFYNNEISEKSEIFDDQFSVERPDGSNFTLKIRSTKLEDSAMYFCASTKGQGEQFFGPGTRLTVL.

The CDR3 sequence is CASSIRDRVEEQYF. For the CDR3, the DNA is TGTGCCAGCAGCATCCGGGACAGGGTAGAAGAGCAGTACTTC. This chain joins TRBV5-4 and TRBJ2-7; 9 bases fit TRBD1. Germline V gene lookup returns CDR1 SGHNT and CDR2 YYREEE (reference sequence). The CDR3 consists of 14 residues. V lost 4 bases and J lost 7; bases outside the gene matches: 9.

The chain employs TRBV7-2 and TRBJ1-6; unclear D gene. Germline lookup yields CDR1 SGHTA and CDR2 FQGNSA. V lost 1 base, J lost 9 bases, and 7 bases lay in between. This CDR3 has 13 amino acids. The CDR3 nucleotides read TGTGCCAGCAGCTTAGAAGCGCGTTCACCCCTCCACTTT. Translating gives CASSLEARSPLHF. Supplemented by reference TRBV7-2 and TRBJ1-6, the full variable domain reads GAGVSQSPSNKVTEKGKDVELRCDPISGHTALYWYRQSLGQGLEFLIYFQGNSAPDKSGLPSDRFSAERTGGSVSTLTIQRTQQEDSAVYLCASSLEARSPLHFGNGTRLTVT.